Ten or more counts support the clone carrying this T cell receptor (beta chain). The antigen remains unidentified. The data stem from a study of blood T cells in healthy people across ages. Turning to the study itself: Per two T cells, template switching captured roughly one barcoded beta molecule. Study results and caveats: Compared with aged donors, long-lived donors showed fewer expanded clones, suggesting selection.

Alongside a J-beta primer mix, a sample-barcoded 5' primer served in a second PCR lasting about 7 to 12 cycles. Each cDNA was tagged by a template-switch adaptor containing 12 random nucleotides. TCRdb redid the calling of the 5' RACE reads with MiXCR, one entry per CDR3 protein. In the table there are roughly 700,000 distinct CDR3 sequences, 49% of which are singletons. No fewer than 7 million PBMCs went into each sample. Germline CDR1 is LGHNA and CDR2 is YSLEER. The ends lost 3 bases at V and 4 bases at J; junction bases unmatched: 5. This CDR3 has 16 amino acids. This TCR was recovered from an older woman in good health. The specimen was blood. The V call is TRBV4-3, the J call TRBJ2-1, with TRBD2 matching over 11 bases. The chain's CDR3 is CASSHFGTSGYNEQFF. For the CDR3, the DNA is TGCGCCAGCAGCCATTTTGGGACTAGCGGATACAATGAGCAGTTCTTC.